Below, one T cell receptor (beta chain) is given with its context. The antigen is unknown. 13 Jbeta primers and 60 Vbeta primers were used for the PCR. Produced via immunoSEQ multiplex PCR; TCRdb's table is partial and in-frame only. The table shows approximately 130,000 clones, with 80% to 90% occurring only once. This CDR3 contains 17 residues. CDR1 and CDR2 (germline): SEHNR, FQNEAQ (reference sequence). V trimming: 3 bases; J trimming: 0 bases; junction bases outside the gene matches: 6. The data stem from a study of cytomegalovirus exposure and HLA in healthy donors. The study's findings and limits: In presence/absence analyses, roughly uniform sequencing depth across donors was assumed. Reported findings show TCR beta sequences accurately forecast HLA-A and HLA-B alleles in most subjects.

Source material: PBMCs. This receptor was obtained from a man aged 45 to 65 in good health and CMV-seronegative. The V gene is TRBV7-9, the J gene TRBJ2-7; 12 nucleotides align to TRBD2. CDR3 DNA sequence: TGTGCCAGCAGCTTCGGACGGACTAGCGGGGTCTCCTACGAGCAGTACTTC. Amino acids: CASSFGRTSGVSYEQYF.